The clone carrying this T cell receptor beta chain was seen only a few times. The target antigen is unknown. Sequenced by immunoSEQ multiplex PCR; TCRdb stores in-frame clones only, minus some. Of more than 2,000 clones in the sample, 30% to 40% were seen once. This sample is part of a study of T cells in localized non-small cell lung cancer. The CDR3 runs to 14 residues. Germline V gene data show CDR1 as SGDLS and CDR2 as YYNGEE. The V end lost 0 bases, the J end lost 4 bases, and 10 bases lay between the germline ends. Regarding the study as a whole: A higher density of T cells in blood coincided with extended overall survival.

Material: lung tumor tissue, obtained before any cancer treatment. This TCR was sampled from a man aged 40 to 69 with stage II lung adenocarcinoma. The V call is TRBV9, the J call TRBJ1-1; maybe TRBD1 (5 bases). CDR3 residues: CASSVGGAATEAFF. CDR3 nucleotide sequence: TGTGCCAGCAGCGTAGGCGGGGCGGCCACTGAAGCTTTCTTT.